This TCR beta chain was documented in a study of shared clonotypes between healthy human individuals. Data came from immunoSEQ multiplex PCR; TCRdb stores just in-frame clones and leaves some out. The data show 550,000 to 600,000 clones, around 77% seen once. Germline loops: CDR1 SGDLS, CDR2 YYNGEE. This CDR3 comprises 13 residues. The ends were cut back, 4 bases at V and 2 bases at J, with 9 bases in the middle. The TCR originated in a woman aged 40-49 years in good health. Some clones in this sample may be carry-over from other donors' samples. The sequencing input was PBMCs. The chain employs TRBV9 and TRBJ1-2; no reliable D call. The CDR3 loop reads CASSRDTNYGYTF. CDR3 nucleotides: TGTGCCAGCAGCAGAGACACAAACTATGGCTACACCTTC.